The 18 T cell receptor beta chains below come from one sample, sequenced in a study of PD-1 blockade in classical Hodgkin lymphoma. Some clones are missing from TCRdb's copy, which holds only in-frame ones; the method was immunoSEQ multiplex PCR. The sample yields some 13,000 clones, 70% to 90% seen once. In every patient, relapse followed autologous stem cell transplantation, while exposure to brentuximab vedotin differed. Sequences were derived from peripheral blood mononuclear cells (PBMCs), sampled at baseline. Source of these receptors: a human donor with classical Hodgkin lymphoma.

The chain links TRBV5-6 to TRBJ1-1; D perhaps matches TRBD1 (6 bases). The CDR3 covers 15 residues. Trimming shortened V by 0 bases and J by 1 base, and 10 bases separated the two germline ends. CDR1 SGHDT and CDR2 YYEEEE come from the germline V gene. CDR3 DNA: TGTGCCAGCAGCTTGGCAGGGGCTCCGAACACTGAAGCTTTCTTT. It yields the protein CASSLAGAPNTEAFF.

The J gene is TRBJ1-3, the V gene TRBV10-1; TRBD1 aligns across 9 bases. CDR1 is WNHNN and CDR2 is SYGVQD in the germline V gene (reference sequence). V shed 1 base, J shed 1 base, and the junction held 14 bases outside the gene matches. There are 20 residues in the CDR3. The CDR3 DNA follows: TGCGCCAGCAGTGAGTACAACAGGGGGCGACTGGAGAGTTCTGGAAACACCATATATTTT. Residues: CASSEYNRGRLESSGNTIYF.

The chain joins TRBV9 to TRBJ1-2; D perhaps matches TRBD1 (5 bases). Germline loops: CDR1 SGDLS, CDR2 YYNGEE. Trimming removed 0 bases from V and 5 bases from J, with 14 bases in between. This CDR3 contains 15 residues. The CDR3 nucleotides read TGTGCCAGCAGCGTAGAATATGAAGGGGCATATGGCTACACCTTC. This codes for CASSVEYEGAYGYTF.

This clone was observed a single time. The chain carries TRBV27 and TRBJ1-1; 7 bases map to TRBD1. V dropped 5 bases and J dropped 13; count of bases not matched to a gene: 13. CDR1 MNHEY and CDR2 SMNVEV come from the germline V gene (reference sequence). The CDR3 consists of 13 residues. CDR3 DNA: TGTGCCAGCAGTGTTAACAGGGGCGAGCGTGTTTTCTTT. This translates into CASSVNRGERVFF.

This clone showed up just a few times. This chain uses TRBV2 with TRBJ1-2, with TRBD1 matching 7 bases. V was pared by 6 bases and J by 1 base, with 8 bases of the junction left unmatched. CDR3 length: 15 residues. CDR1 is SNHLY, CDR2 FYNNEI, per germline. This chain's CDR3 is CASRVLTGYNYGYTF. CDR3 bases: TGTGCCAGCAGAGTCTTGACAGGGTATAACTATGGCTACACCTTC.

V gene TRBV6-6 combines with J gene TRBJ1-1, with 8 positions matching TRBD1. The CDR3 loop spans 14 amino acids. The V and J ends lost 4 bases and 4 bases, in that order; junction bases with no gene match: 5. CDR1 is MNHNY, CDR2 SVGAGI, per germline (reference sequence). The CDR3 nucleotides read TGTGCCAGCAGTTTGGACAGGGATGGCACTGAAGCTTTCTTT. Residues: CASSLDRDGTEAFF.

The chain uses TRBV7-9 and TRBJ2-7; D is unclear. CDR1 and CDR2 (germline): SEHNR, FQNEAQ (reference sequence). V was cut by 3 bases and J by 5 bases, with 5 bases left in between. The CDR3 is 11 residues long. CDR3 in amino acids: CASSFLDEQYF. The CDR3 region has the DNA TGTGCCAGCAGCTTTTTAGACGAGCAGTACTTC.

The chain recombines TRBV5-1 with TRBJ2-7, with no clear D. The germline V and J ends were trimmed by 1 base and 4 bases, with 12 bases remaining between them. Germline-derived CDR1 and CDR2 are SGHRS and YFSETQ. The CDR3 totals 14 residues. The CDR3 DNA is TGCGCCAGCAGCTTGCTGACTGACCAATACGAGCAGTACTTC. This encodes CASSLLTDQYEQYF.

This clone has only one observation. The J gene is TRBJ2-1, the V gene TRBV4-2; 8 bases are shared with TRBD2. Per the germline V gene, CDR1 is LGHNA and CDR2 is YNFKEQ. After removal of 2 bases from V and 5 bases from J, the junction contained 8 bases not matched to a gene. This CDR3 has 16 amino acids. The CDR3 reads CASSQTLTGGNNEQFF. DNA of the CDR3: TGTGCCAGCAGCCAAACTCTCACGGGAGGGAACAATGAGCAGTTCTTC.

The chain employs TRBV28 and TRBJ2-1; the D is unclear. Germline-derived CDR1 and CDR2 are MDHEN and SYDVKM. The germline V and J ends were trimmed by 8 bases and 9 bases, with 23 bases remaining between them. The CDR3 runs 15 residues. The CDR3 region is CASLPYQDERSEQFF. The CDR3 region has the DNA TGTGCCAGCCTCCCTTACCAGGACGAACGGAGTGAGCAGTTCTTC.

This CDR3 is CASRIGTITGDTQYF. The DNA for the CDR3 is TGTGCCAGCAGAATCGGGACAATCACCGGAGATACGCAGTATTTT. The chain combines TRBV6-5 with TRBJ2-3; D may be TRBD1 (6 bases). This CDR3 has 15 amino acids. V gave up 6 bases and J gave up 5 bases, with 18 bases separating them. The germline CDR1 and CDR2 sequences are MNHEY and SVGAGI.

The chain uses TRBV23-1 and TRBJ2-7; 8 nucleotides align to TRBD1. TRBV23-1 is sorted into the ORF group, with uncertain function. The CDR3 covers 14 residues. V gave up 0 bases and J gave up 4 bases; unmatched junction bases: 2. CDR3 residues: CASSQSQGAYEQYF. CDR3 sequence (DNA): TGCGCCAGCAGTCAATCCCAGGGGGCTTACGAGCAGTACTTC.

Only one count was recorded for this clone. The genes are TRBV30 and TRBJ2-3, with 9 bases that match TRBD1. Germline CDR1 and CDR2: GTSNPN and SVGIG (reference sequence). V was pared by 0 bases and J by 2 bases, with 6 bases of the junction left unmatched. This CDR3 has 16 residues. In DNA, the CDR3 is TGTGCCTGGAGTGTACGGACAGGGGTTACCACAGATACGCAGTATTTT. This encodes CAWSVRTGVTTDTQYF. The whole variable domain, remainder taken from reference TRBV30 and TRBJ2-3, is SQTIHQWPATLVQPVGSPLSLECTVEGTSNPNLYWYRQAAGRGLQLLFYSVGIGQISSEVPQNLSASRPQDRQFILSSKKLLLSDSGFYLCAWSVRTGVTTDTQYFGPGTRLTVL.

The chain joins TRBV10-3 to TRBJ2-7; 10 bases fit TRBD2. Per germline, CDR1 ENHRY and CDR2 SYGVKD. This CDR3 contains 16 residues. V dropped 6 bases and J dropped 6; count of bases not matched to a gene: 14. CDR3 sequence reads: CAISDLAGALGTEQYF. The CDR3 region has the DNA TGTGCCATCAGCGATCTAGCGGGAGCACTCGGCACCGAGCAGTACTTC.

V gene TRBV28 combines with J gene TRBJ2-7, with 7 nucleotides matching TRBD1. The V gene end was trimmed by 4 bases and the J gene end by 2 bases; junction bases not matched to a gene: 11. Germline V gives CDR1 MDHEN, CDR2 SYDVKM. This CDR3 contains 16 residues. CDR3 residues: CASSSYRDSEAYEQYF. As DNA, the CDR3 is TGTGCCAGCAGTTCCTACCGGGACAGCGAAGCCTACGAGCAGTACTTC.

The chain combines TRBV11-2 with TRBJ2-1; 7 bases are shared with TRBD1. The junction had 7 bases not matched to a gene; V was cut back by 2 bases and J by 0 bases. The germline CDR1 and CDR2 sequences are SGHAT and FQNNGV. The CDR3 consists of 17 residues. CDR3 nucleotide sequence: TGTGCCAGCAGCTTACGCTTTAGGGACAGCTCCTACAATGAGCAGTTCTTC. It yields the protein CASSLRFRDSSYNEQFF. Full variable domain (outside the CDR3, taken from reference TRBV11-2 and TRBJ2-1): EAGVAQSPRYKIIEKRQSVAFWCNPISGHATLYWYQQILGQGPKLLIQFQNNGVVDDSQLPKDRFSAERLKGVDSTLKIQPAKLEDSAVYLCASSLRFRDSSYNEQFFGPGTRLTVL.

This clone was detected only once. The chain links TRBV6-1 to TRBJ2-3, with TRBD1 identical over 9 bases. Germline-derived CDR1 and CDR2 are MNHNS and SASEGT. The CDR3 contains 15 residues. V was clipped by 7 bases and J by 5 bases; unmatched bases: 10. CDR3 region: CASTTDRGDGDTQYF. Here the CDR3 DNA reads TGTGCCAGCACAACCGACAGGGGGGATGGAGATACGCAGTATTTT.

This clone was observed once. This rearrangement joins TRBV30 to TRBJ2-5; 11 nucleotides agree with TRBD2. V gave up 2 bases and J gave up 7 bases; unmatched junction bases: 3. Germline V CDR1 and CDR2: GTSNPN, SVGIG (reference sequence). The CDR3 runs 13 residues. The CDR3 coding sequence is TGTGCCTGGAGTACTAGCGGGAGAGGGACCCAGTACTTC. It encodes CAWSTSGRGTQYF. Together with reference TRBV30 and TRBJ2-5, the CDR3 gives the full variable domain: SQTIHQWPATLVQPVGSPLSLECTVEGTSNPNLYWYRQAAGRGLQLLFYSVGIGQISSEVPQNLSASRPQDRQFILSSKKLLLSDSGFYLCAWSTSGRGTQYFGPGTRLLVL.